A selection of T cell receptor beta chains follows, all from one sample in a study of response to subunit inactivated influenza vaccine. TCRdb reanalysed the RT-PCR reads using MiXCR and keeps one entry per CDR3 protein. The sample shows a few hundred thousand distinct CDR3 sequences, around 15% of them seen only once. This sample comprised PBMCs from blood, obtained roughly 13 days after vaccination. The receptors were sampled from a man between 50 and 59 years old who received an inactivated influenza vaccine. Each CDR3 is given with its conserved first and last residue. D genes are given only for firm matches. Only part of the rows carry a size: once, few, many, or a class if the clone is expanded.

TRBJ2-1 | TRBD2 | few | TRBV7-2 | TGTGCCAGCAGCCATTCCGGGACTAGGGTCTACAATGAGCAGTTCTTC | CASSHSGTRVYNEQFF
TRBJ2-3 | . | . | TRBV6-7 | TGTGCCAGCAGTTACTCTTGTGTGTTTAGGGGACCCGACCACCAAGATACGCAGTATTTT | CASSYSCVFRGPDHQDTQYF
TRBJ2-3 | . | . | TRBV5-1 | TGCGCCAGCAGCTTGGATGGGGCCGCGAAAACAGATACGCAGTATTTT | CASSLDGAAKTDTQYF
TRBJ1-5 | . | few | TRBV6-5 | TGTGCCAGCAGTCCCTCGGTAGCTCTGGGCTGGCATTTT | CASSPSVALGWHF
TRBJ2-1 | . | few | TRBV4-3 | TGCGCCAGCAGCCAAGGGGGGACTTCTCTCACTAATGAGCAGTTCTTC | CASSQGGTSLTNEQFF
TRBJ2-2 | . | . | TRBV19 | TGTGCCAGTAGTCCCCGGGACGGATCGAACACCGGGGAGCTGTTTTTT | CASSPRDGSNTGELFF
TRBJ2-7 | . | . | TRBV5-1 | TGCGCCAGCAGCTTGGAGGCGGGACCGACCTACCCCTACGAGCAGTACTTC | CASSLEAGPTYPYEQYF
TRBJ2-2 | . | few | TRBV11-2 | TGTGCCAGCAGCTTAAGTTTAGGGGACACCGGGGAGCTGTTTTTT | CASSLSLGDTGELFF
TRBJ2-4 | . | . | TRBV10-3 | TGTGCCATCAGTGAGACCGGACTTAACAGGAACCCTAGGGCCAAAAACATTCAGTACTTC | CAISETGLNRNPRAKNIQYF
TRBJ2-3 | . | few | TRBV20-1 | TGCAGTGCTCCCCAGCTGTCCACAGATACGCAGTATTTT | CSAPQLSTDTQYF
TRBJ2-5 | TRBD1 | few | TRBV6-1 | TGTGCCAGCAGCCGGACAGGCGGTTTGGCCTCGGGTGAGACCCAGTACTTC | CASSRTGGLASGETQYF
TRBJ2-1 | . | . | TRBV7-8 | TGTGCCAGCAGCAACAGGGTTGGCAATGAGCAGTTCTTC | CASSNRVGNEQFF
TRBJ2-2 | . | few | TRBV6-2/TRBV6-3 | TGTGCCAGCAGTATCGCAGGAGACACCGGGGAGCTGTTTTTT | CASSIAGDTGELFF
TRBJ2-1 | . | few | TRBV10-3 | TGTGCCATCAGTGAGTCGAAACAGGGTGGCGAGCAGTTCTTC | CAISESKQGGEQFF
TRBJ1-4 | . | . | TRBV7-2 | TGTGCCAGCAGCCAAGGGGGGACGGCAAATGAAAAACTGTTTTTT | CASSQGGTANEKLFF
TRBJ2-1 | . | many | TRBV20-1 | TGCAGTGCTAAAGACGGGAGTTCCTACAATGAGCAGTTCTTC | CSAKDGSSYNEQFF
TRBJ2-1 | . | once | TRBV5-1 | TGCGCCAGCAGCTTGGGTTCGGGAGTAAACTATGAGCAGTTCTTC | CASSLGSGVNYEQFF
TRBJ2-5 | . | . | TRBV5-1 | TGCGCCAGCAGCGGAGGGACTCCACGGGAGACCCAGTACTTC | CASSGGTPRETQYF
TRBJ2-3 | TRBD1 | . | TRBV29-1 | TGCAGCGTCCGGGACAGGGTTTGGGATACGCAGTATTTT | CSVRDRVWDTQYF
TRBJ2-5 | . | . | TRBV30 | TGTGCCTGGAGTGTACTTCCAACTCAAGAGACCCAGTACTTC | CAWSVLPTQETQYF
TRBJ1-6 | . | few | TRBV7-9 | TGTGCCAGCAGCTTAGATCTGGGACCCCGGAATTCACCCCTCCACTTT | CASSLDLGPRNSPLHF
TRBJ2-5 | . | few | TRBV7-2 | TGTGCCAGCAGCTTAACCTCCCCGAGAGAGACCCAGTACTTC | CASSLTSPRETQYF
TRBJ1-4 | TRBD1 | few | TRBV7-2 | TGTGCCAGCAGCTTAAGGGGGCCCTCGAATGAAAAACTGTTTTTT | CASSLRGPSNEKLFF
TRBJ2-1 | . | . | TRBV7-2 | TGTGCCAGCAGCTTAGACCGGGCCTTATACAATGAGCAGTTCTTC | CASSLDRALYNEQFF
TRBJ2-7 | TRBD1 | . | TRBV10-2 | TGCGCCAGCAGTGTCCAGGGGGAAAAATCGCAGTACTTC | CASSVQGEKSQYF
TRBJ2-3 | TRBD2 | . | TRBV6-2/TRBV6-3 | TGTGCCAGCAGTTACCCGGGACTAGCGATCACAGATACGCAGTATTTT | CASSYPGLAITDTQYF
TRBJ2-3 | TRBD2 | . | TRBV2 | TGTGCCAGCAGTGGAAATTGGCGGGGGAAAAGCACAGATACGCAGTATTTT | CASSGNWRGKSTDTQYF
TRBJ2-5 | . | few | TRBV14 | TGTGCCAGCAGCCAATGGGGGAACCAAGAGACCCAGTACTTC | CASSQWGNQETQYF
TRBJ1-2 | . | . | TRBV6-5 | TGTGCCAGCAGTTATAGTGGGTTGGGATCAGACTATGGCTACACCTTC | CASSYSGLGSDYGYTF
TRBJ2-1 | . | . | TRBV24-1 | TGTGCCACCAGTGAGCCCAGGACCGATTACAATGAGCAGTTCTTC | CATSEPRTDYNEQFF
TRBJ2-1 | . | few | TRBV6-2/TRBV6-3 | TGTGCCAGCAGACTCGGGGGTTACAATGAGCAGTTCTTC | CASRLGGYNEQFF
TRBJ2-2 | TRBD2 | . | TRBV11-2 | TGTGCCAGCAGCTTACTAGCGGGAGCTAACGCGAACACCGGGGAGCTGTTTTTT | CASSLLAGANANTGELFF
TRBJ2-7 | . | few | TRBV9 | TGTGCCAGCAGCGCTCGTGATGAGGGTAGCCACGAGCAGTACTTC | CASSARDEGSHEQYF
TRBJ1-2 | . | many | TRBV12-3/TRBV12-4 | TGTGCCAGCAGTGCGGAAGTCTATGGCTACACCTTC | CASSAEVYGYTF
TRBJ2-7 | . | . | TRBV5-1 | TGCGCCAGCAGCTTGACAGGGAAAAAAACCTACGAGCAGTACTTC | CASSLTGKKTYEQYF
TRBJ2-5 | TRBD1 | few | TRBV10-3 | TGTGCCATCAGTCGTGGGACAGACGGGGAGACCCAGTACTTC | CAISRGTDGETQYF
TRBJ2-1 | TRBD2 | many | TRBV20-1 | TGCAGTGCTATAGGGAGCGGGAGCTCCTACAATGAGCAGTTCTTC | CSAIGSGSSYNEQFF
TRBJ1-3 | TRBD1 | . | TRBV9 | TGTGCCAGCAGCCCCAGGGACAGATCCTCTGGAAACACCATATATTTT | CASSPRDRSSGNTIYF
TRBJ1-1 | . | . | TRBV5-1 | TGCGCCAGCAGCTTGGGCGGGGGGCGACTGAACACTGAAGCTTTCTTT | CASSLGGGRLNTEAFF
TRBJ2-5 | TRBD1 | many | TRBV7-2 | TGTGCCAGCAGCACCCAACAGGGGGCGCATGAGACCCAGTACTTC | CASSTQQGAHETQYF
TRBJ1-1 | . | few | TRBV6-1 | TGTGCCGGGATGCGGCCTGAGAACACTGAAACTTTCTTT | CAGMRPENTETFF
TRBJ2-2 | . | . | TRBV11-2 | TGTGCCAGCAGCCTCGTCCCCGGAGTAGCGACAACCGGGGAGCTGTTTTTT | CASSLVPGVATTGELFF
TRBJ2-5 | TRBD1 | few | TRBV10-3 | TGTGCCATCAGGGACAGGGGATGGGAGACCCAGTACTTC | CAIRDRGWETQYF
TRBJ1-2 | . | many | TRBV5-1 | TGCGCCAGCAGCTTGCAACCGGCCTCCCAGGATGGCTACACCTTC | CASSLQPASQDGYTF
TRBJ2-3 | . | . | TRBV24-1 | TGTGCCACCAGTGAGAGGAGGGAACTCACAGATACGCAGTATTTT | CATSERRELTDTQYF